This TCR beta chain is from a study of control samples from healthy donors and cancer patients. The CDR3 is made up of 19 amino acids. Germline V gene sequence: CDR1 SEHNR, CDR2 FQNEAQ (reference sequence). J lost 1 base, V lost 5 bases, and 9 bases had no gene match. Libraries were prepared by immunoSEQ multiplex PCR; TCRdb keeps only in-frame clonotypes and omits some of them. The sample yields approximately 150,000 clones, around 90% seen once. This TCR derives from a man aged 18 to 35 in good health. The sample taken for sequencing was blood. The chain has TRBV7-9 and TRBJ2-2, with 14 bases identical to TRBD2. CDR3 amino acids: CASSLRPGTSGGNTGELFF. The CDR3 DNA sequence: TGTGCCAGCAGCCTCCGCCCCGGGACTAGCGGGGGGAACACCGGGGAGCTGTTTTTT.